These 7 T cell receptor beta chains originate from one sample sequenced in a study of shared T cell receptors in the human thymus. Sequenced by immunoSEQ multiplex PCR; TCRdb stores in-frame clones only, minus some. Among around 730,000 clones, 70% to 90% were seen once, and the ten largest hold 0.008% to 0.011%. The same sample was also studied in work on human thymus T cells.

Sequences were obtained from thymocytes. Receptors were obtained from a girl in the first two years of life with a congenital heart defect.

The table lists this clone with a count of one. The CDR3 loop is CASSYRPGQGAGDYEQYF. For the CDR3, the DNA is TGCGCCAGCAGCTACCGACCGGGACAGGGGGCGGGCGACTACGAGCAGTACTTC. The rearrangement links TRBV5-1 to TRBJ2-7; 12 bases line up with TRBD1. V lost 3 bases and J lost 3; bases outside the gene matches: 13. The length of the CDR3 is 18 residues. CDR1 and CDR2 (germline): SGHRS, YFSETQ.

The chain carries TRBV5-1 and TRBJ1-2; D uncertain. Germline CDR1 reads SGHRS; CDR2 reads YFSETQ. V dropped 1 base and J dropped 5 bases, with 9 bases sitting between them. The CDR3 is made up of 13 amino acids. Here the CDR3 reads CASSLTRTYGYTF. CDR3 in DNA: TGCGCCAGCAGCTTGACCCGGACTTATGGCTACACCTTC.

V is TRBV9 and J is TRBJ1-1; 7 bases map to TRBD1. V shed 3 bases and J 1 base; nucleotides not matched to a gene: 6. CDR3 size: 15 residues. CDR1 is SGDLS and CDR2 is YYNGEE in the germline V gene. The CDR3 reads CASSDLGTENTEAFF. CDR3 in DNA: TGTGCCAGCAGCGATCTAGGGACAGAGAACACTGAAGCTTTCTTT.

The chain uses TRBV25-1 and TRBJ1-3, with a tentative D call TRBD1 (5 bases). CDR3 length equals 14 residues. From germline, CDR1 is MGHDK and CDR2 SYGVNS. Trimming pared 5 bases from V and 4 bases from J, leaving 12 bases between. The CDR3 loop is CASSKGNWGNTIYF. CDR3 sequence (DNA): TGTGCCAGCAGTAAGGGGAATTGGGGAAACACCATATATTTT.

The CDR3: CASSSSPGQGDQPQHF. CDR3 sequence (DNA): TGTGCCAGCAGCTCCTCTCCGGGACAGGGCGATCAGCCCCAGCATTTT. The chain has TRBV5-8 and TRBJ1-5, with TRBD1 identical over 9 bases. CDR3 size: 16 residues. V trimming: 3 bases; J trimming: 5 bases; junction bases outside the gene matches: 9. Germline V gene data show CDR1 as SGHTS and CDR2 as YDEGEE. Combining the CDR3 with reference TRBV5-8 and TRBJ1-5 gives the whole variable domain EAGVTQSPTHLIKTRGQQATLRCSPISGHTSVYWYQQALGLGLQFLLWYDEGEERNRGNFPPRFSGRQFPNYSSELNVNALELEDSALYLCASSSSPGQGDQPQHFGDGTRLSIL.

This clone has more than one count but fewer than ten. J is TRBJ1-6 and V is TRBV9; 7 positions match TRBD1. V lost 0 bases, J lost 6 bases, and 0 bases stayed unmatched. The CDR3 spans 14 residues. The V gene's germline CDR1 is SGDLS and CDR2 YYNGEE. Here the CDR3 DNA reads TGTGCCAGCAGCGTAGACAGGGGTAATTCACCCCTCCACTTT. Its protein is CASSVDRGNSPLHF.

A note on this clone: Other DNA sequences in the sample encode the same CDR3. CDR3 amino acids: CASSSRGSSYEQYF. CDR3 sequence (DNA): TGCGCCAGCAGCTCCAGGGGGAGCTCCTACGAGCAGTACTTC. The chain employs TRBV5-1 and TRBJ2-7; 7 nucleotides align to TRBD1. J was trimmed by 0 bases and V by 3 bases; bases with no gene match: 3. This CDR3 comprises 14 residues. In germline, CDR1 is SGHRS, CDR2 YFSETQ.